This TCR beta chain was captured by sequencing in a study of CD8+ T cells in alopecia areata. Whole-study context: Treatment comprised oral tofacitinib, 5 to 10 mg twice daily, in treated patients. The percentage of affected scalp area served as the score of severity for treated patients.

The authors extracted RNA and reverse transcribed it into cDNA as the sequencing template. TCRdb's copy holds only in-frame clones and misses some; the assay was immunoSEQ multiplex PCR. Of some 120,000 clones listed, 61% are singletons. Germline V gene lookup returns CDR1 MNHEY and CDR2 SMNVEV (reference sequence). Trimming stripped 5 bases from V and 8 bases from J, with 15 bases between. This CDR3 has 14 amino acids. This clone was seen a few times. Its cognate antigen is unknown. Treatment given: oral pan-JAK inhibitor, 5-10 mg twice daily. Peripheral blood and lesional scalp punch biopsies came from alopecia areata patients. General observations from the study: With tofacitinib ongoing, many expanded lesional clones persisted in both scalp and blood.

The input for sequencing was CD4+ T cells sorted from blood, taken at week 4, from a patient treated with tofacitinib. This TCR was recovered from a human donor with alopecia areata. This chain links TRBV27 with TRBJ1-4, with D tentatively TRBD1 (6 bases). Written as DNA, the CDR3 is TGTGCCAGCAGTCCCTTGACAGGCGGCGAAAAACTGTTTTTT. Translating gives CASSPLTGGEKLFF.